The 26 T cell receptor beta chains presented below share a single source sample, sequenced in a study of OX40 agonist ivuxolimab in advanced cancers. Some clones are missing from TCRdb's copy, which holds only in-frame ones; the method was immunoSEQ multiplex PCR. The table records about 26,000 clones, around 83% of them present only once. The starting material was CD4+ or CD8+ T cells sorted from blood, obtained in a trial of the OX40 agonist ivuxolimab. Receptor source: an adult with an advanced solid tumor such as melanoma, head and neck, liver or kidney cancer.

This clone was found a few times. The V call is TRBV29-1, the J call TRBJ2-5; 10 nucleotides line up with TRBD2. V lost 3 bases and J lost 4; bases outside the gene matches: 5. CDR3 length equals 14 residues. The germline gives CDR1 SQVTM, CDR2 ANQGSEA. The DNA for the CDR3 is TGCAGCGTTGATTCTAGCGGGGGAGCAGAGACCCAGTACTTC. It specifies CSVDSSGGAETQYF.

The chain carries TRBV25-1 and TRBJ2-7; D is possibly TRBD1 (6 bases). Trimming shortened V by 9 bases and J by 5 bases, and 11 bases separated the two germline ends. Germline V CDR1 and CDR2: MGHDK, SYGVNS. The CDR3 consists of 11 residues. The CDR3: CARRGSHEQYF. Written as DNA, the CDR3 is TGTGCCAGGAGGGGGAGCCACGAGCAGTACTTC.

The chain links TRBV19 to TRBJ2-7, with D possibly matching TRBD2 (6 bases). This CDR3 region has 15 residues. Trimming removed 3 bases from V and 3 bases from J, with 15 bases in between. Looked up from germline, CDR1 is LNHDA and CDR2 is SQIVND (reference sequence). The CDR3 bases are TGTGCCAGTAGTATGAAGGCGGAGGGAGGCTACGAGCAGTACTTC. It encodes CASSMKAEGGYEQYF.

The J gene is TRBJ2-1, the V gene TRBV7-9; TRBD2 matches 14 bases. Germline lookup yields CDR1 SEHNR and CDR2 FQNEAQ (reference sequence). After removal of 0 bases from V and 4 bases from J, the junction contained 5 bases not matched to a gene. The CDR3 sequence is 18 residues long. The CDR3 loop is CASSLAGLAGDRYNEQFF. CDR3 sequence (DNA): TGTGCCAGCAGCTTAGCGGGACTAGCGGGAGACCGGTACAATGAGCAGTTCTTC.

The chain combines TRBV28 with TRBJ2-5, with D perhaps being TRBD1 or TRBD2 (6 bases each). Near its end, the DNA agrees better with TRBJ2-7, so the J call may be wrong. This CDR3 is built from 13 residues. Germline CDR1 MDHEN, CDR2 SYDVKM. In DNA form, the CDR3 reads TGTGCCAGCGGCCCCCGGGGGCCCTACGAGCAGTACTTC. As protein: CASGPRGPYEQYF.

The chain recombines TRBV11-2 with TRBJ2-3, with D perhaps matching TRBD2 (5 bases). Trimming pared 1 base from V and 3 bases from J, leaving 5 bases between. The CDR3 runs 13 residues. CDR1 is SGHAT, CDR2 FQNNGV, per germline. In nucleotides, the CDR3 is TGTGCCAGCAGCTTAGTAGCGACAGATACGCAGTATTTT. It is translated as CASSLVATDTQYF. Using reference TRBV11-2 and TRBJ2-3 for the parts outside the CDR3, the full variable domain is EAGVAQSPRYKIIEKRQSVAFWCNPISGHATLYWYQQILGQGPKLLIQFQNNGVVDDSQLPKDRFSAERLKGVDSTLKIQPAKLEDSAVYLCASSLVATDTQYFGPGTRLTVL.

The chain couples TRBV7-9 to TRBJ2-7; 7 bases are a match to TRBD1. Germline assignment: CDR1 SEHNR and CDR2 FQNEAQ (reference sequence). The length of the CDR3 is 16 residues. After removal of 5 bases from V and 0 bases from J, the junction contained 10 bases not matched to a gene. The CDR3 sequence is CASSHQGDKISYEQYF. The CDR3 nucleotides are TGTGCCAGCAGCCACCAGGGGGACAAAATCTCCTACGAGCAGTACTTC.

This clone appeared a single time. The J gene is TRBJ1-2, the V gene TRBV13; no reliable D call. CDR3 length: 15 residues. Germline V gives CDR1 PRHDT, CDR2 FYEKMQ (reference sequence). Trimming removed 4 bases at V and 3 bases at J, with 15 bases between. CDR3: CASSSRVEKDYGYTF. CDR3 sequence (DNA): TGTGCCAGCAGCTCACGGGTGGAGAAGGACTATGGCTACACCTTC.

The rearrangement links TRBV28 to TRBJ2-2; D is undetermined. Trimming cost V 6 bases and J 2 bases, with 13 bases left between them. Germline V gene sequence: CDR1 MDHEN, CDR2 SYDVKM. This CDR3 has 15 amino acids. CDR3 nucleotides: TGTGCCAGCAGATTTGAACACCTTAACACCGGGGAGCTGTTTTTT. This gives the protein CASRFEHLNTGELFF.

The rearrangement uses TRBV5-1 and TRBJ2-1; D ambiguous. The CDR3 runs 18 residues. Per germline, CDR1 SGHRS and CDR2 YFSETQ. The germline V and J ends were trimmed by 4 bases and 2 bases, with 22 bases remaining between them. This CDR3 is CASSGHTRISLTYNEQFF. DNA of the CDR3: TGCGCCAGCAGCGGGCATACTCGAATCTCCTTAACCTACAATGAGCAGTTCTTC.

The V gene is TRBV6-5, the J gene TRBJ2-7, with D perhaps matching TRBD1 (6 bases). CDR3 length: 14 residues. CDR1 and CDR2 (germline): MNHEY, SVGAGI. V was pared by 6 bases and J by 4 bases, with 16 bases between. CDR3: CASSPGGRGYEQYF. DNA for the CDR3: TGTGCCAGCAGCCCGGGTGGCAGGGGTTACGAGCAGTACTTC.

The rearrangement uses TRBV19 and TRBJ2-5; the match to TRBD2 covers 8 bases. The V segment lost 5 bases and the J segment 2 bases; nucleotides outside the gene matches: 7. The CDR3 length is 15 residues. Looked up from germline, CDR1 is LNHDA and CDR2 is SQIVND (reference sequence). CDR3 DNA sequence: TGTGCCAGTAGTGCTCTAGCGGGCACTCAAGAGACCCAGTACTTC. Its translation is CASSALAGTQETQYF.

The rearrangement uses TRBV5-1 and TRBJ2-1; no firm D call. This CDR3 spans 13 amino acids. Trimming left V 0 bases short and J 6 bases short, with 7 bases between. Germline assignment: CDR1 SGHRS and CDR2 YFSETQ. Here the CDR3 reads CASSLADGNEQFF. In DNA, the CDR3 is TGCGCCAGCAGCTTGGCCGACGGCAATGAGCAGTTCTTC.

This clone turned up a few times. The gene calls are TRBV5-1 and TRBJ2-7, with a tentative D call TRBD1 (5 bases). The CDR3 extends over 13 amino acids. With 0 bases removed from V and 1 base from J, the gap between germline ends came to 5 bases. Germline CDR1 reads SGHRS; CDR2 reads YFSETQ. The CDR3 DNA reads TGCGCCAGCAGCTTGGACAGGTCCTACGAGCAGTACTTC. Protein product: CASSLDRSYEQYF.

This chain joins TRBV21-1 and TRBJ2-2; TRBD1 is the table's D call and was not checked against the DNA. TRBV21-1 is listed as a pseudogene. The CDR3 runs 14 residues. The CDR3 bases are TGTGCCAGTCGTGACAGAAACAACACCGGGGAGCTGTTTTTT. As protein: CASRDRNNTGELFF.

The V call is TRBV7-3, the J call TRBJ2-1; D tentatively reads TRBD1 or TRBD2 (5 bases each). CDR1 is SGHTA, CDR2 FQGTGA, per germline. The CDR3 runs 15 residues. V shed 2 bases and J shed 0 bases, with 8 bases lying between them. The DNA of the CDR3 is TGTGCCAGCAGCTTATTAGGGACCTCCTACAATGAGCAGTTCTTC. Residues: CASSLLGTSYNEQFF.

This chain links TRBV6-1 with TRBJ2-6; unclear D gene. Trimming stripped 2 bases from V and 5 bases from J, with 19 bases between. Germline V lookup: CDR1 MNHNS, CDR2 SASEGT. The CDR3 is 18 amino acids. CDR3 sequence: CASSEKPWEQSRANVLTF. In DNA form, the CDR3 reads TGTGCCAGCAGTGAAAAGCCGTGGGAACAAAGTCGGGCCAACGTCCTGACTTTC.

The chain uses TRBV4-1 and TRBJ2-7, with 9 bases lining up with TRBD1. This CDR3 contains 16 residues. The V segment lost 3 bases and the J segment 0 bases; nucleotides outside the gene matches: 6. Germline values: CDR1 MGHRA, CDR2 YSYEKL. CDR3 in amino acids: CASSQRSGQGSYEQYF. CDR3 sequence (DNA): TGCGCCAGCAGCCAGCGCTCGGGACAGGGCTCCTACGAGCAGTACTTC.

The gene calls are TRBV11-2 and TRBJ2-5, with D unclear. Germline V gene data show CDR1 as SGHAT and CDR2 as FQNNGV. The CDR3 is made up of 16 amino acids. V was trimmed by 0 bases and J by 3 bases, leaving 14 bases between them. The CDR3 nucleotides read TGTGCCAGCAGCTTAGATTACCTAGAGCGAAAAGAGACCCAGTACTTC. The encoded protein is CASSLDYLERKETQYF.

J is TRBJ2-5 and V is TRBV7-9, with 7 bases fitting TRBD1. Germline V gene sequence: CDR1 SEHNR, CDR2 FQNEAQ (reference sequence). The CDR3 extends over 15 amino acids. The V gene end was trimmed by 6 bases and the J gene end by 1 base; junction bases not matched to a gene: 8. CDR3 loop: CASSFPGTAQETQYF. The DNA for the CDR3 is TGTGCCAGCAGTTTCCCCGGGACAGCCCAAGAGACCCAGTACTTC.

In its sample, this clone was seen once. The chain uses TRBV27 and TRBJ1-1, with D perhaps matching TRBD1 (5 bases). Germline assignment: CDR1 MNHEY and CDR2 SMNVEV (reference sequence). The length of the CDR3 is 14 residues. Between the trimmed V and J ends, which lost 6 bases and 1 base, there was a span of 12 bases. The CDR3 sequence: CASRSITGNTEAFF. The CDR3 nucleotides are TGTGCCAGCAGATCTATAACAGGGAACACTGAAGCTTTCTTT.

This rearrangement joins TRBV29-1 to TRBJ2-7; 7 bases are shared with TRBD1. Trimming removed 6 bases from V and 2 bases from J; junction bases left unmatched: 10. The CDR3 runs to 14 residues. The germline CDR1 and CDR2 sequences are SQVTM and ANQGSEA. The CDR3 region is CSVAQTGVTYEQYF. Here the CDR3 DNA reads TGCAGCGTGGCCCAAACAGGGGTAACCTACGAGCAGTACTTC.

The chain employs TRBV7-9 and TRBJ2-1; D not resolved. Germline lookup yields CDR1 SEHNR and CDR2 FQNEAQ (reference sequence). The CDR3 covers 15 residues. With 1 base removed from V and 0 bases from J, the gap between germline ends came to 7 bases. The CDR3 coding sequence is TGTGCCAGCAGCTTAGGGATTATCTCCTACAATGAGCAGTTCTTC. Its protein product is CASSLGIISYNEQFF.

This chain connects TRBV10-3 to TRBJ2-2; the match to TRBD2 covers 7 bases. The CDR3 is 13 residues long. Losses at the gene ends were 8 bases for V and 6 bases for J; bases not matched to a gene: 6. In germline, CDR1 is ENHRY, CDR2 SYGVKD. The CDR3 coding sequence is TGTGCCATCCGGCGGGAGACGGCCGGGGAGCTGTTTTTT. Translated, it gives CAIRRETAGELFF.

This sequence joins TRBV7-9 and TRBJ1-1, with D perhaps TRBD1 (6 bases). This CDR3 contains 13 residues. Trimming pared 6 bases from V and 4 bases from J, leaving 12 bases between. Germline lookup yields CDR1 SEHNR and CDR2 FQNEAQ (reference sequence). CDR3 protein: CASSSPGATEAFF. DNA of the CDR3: TGTGCCAGCAGTTCCCCAGGGGCCACTGAAGCTTTCTTT. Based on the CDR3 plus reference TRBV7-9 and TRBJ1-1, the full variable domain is DTGVSQNPRHKITKRGQNVTFRCDPISEHNRLYWYRQTLGQGPEFLTYFQNEAQLEKSRLLSDRFSAERPKGSFSTLEIQRTEQGDSAMYLCASSSPGATEAFFGQGTRLTVV.

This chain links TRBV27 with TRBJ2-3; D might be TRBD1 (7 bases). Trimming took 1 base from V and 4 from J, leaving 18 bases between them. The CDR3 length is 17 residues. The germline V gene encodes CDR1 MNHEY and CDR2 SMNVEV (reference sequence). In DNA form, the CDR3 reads TGTGCCAGCAGTTTATTCCAGCGGGTAGGGGGCCCAGATACGCAGTATTTT. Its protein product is CASSLFQRVGGPDTQYF.